This T cell receptor (beta chain) was identified in a study of Ad26.COV2.S vaccination and SARS-CoV-2 variants. Study details: Donor participated within the Ad26.COV2.S arm of the COV1001 trial. The study, taken as a whole, reports: Recipients of vaccine and of placebo showed similar breadth of their non-spike TCR repertoires.

The protocol was immunoSEQ multiplex PCR, while the TCRdb copy is restricted to in-frame clones and leaves out a portion. The repertoire consists of hundreds of thousands of clones, with roughly 86% occurring once and the leading ten covering about 3.1%. Regarding treatment: about 20 received Ad26.COV2.S at low or high dose, single or two shots; 5 received placebo; per-sample allocation not given. Collection of samples fell on day 63 after the first vaccine or placebo injection. Aged 18-55 years, donor was enrolled in Boston in 2020. Wuhan-strain spike was delivered by a replication-incompetent Ad26 vector. As for this clone: Its matching antigen is unknown.

The sample here was peripheral blood, taken in a trial of Ad26.COV2.S vaccine versus placebo. This receptor was obtained from a person aged 18-60 years who received the Ad26.COV2.S COVID-19 vaccine or a placebo.

For the CDR3, the DNA is TGTGCCAGCAGCTCCCCGACTAGCGGGGGTCTCTACGAGCAGTACTTC. It translates to CASSSPTSGGLYEQYF. The rearrangement joins TRBV7-2 to TRBJ2-7; 12 nucleotides agree with TRBD2. The V and J ends lost 4 bases and 3 bases, in that order; junction bases with no gene match: 7. The CDR3 length is 16 residues. Germline CDR1 and CDR2: SGHTA and FQGNSA.